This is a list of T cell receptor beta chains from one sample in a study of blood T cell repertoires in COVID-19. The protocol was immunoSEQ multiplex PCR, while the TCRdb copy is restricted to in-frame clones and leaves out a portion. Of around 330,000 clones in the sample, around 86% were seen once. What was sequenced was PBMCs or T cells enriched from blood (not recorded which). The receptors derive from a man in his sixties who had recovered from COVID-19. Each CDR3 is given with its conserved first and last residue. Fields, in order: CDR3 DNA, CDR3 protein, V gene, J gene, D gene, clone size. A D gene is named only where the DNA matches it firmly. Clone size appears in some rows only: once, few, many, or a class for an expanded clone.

CDR3 DNA: TGTGCCAGCAGCTGGGGACAGGGGGACGGCAATCAGCCCCAGCATTTT
CDR3 protein: CASSWGQGDGNQPQHF
V gene: TRBV5-8
J gene: TRBJ1-5
D gene: TRBD1
clone size: few

CDR3 DNA: TGTGCCAGCAGCTTTAGCGGGAGGATTAACACCGGGGAGCTGTTTTTT
CDR3 protein: CASSFSGRINTGELFF
V gene: TRBV7-9
J gene: TRBJ2-2
D gene: TRBD2
clone size: once

CDR3 DNA: TGTGCCAGCAGTTTCAGAACCTACAATGAGCAGTTCTTC
CDR3 protein: CASSFRTYNEQFF
V gene: TRBV27
J gene: TRBJ2-1
D gene: -
clone size: -

CDR3 DNA: TGTGCCAGCAGCCAAGTGGGGACAGGCACAGATACGCAGTATTTT
CDR3 protein: CASSQVGTGTDTQYF
V gene: TRBV3-1/TRBV3-2
J gene: TRBJ2-3
D gene: TRBD1
clone size: -

CDR3 DNA: TGTGCCAGCAGCGCCTGGACAGGGGGCGGATACGAGCAGTACTTC
CDR3 protein: CASSAWTGGGYEQYF
V gene: TRBV9
J gene: TRBJ2-7
D gene: TRBD1
clone size: -

CDR3 DNA: TGCGCCAGCAGTGAGTCGAAACTTCCTAGCACAGATACGCAGTATTTT
CDR3 protein: CASSESKLPSTDTQYF
V gene: TRBV10-1
J gene: TRBJ2-3
D gene: -
clone size: -

CDR3 DNA: TGTGCCTCCCGACAGGGGACTAACTATGGCTACACCTTC
CDR3 protein: CASRQGTNYGYTF
V gene: TRBV30
J gene: TRBJ1-2
D gene: TRBD1
clone size: -

CDR3 DNA: TGTGCCAGCACGCTGATTCCGGGAAACGAGCAGTACTTC
CDR3 protein: CASTLIPGNEQYF
V gene: TRBV7-2
J gene: TRBJ2-7
D gene: -
clone size: once

CDR3 DNA: TGCGCCAGCAGCAGCCGACAGGGATGGGCCTACGAGCAGTACTTC
CDR3 protein: CASSSRQGWAYEQYF
V gene: TRBV4-1
J gene: TRBJ2-7
D gene: TRBD1
clone size: -

CDR3 DNA: TGTGCCAGCGACAGGGGTGCTCGCGAGCAGTACTTC
CDR3 protein: CASDRGAREQYF
V gene: TRBV7-9
J gene: TRBJ2-7
D gene: TRBD1
clone size: -

CDR3 DNA: TGTGCCAGCTCACCAAGCCATAACACTGAAGCTTTCTTT
CDR3 protein: CASSPSHNTEAFF
V gene: TRBV18
J gene: TRBJ1-1
D gene: -
clone size: -

CDR3 DNA: TGTGCCAGCAGTTTCGCCGGGACTAGCTTCCACGAGCAGTACTTC
CDR3 protein: CASSFAGTSFHEQYF
V gene: TRBV28
J gene: TRBJ2-7
D gene: TRBD2
clone size: -

CDR3 DNA: TGTGCCACCAGGGGGGGACAGGGAACGGATGAGCAGTTCTTC
CDR3 protein: CATRGGQGTDEQFF
V gene: TRBV6-6
J gene: TRBJ2-1
D gene: TRBD1
clone size: -

CDR3 DNA: TGTGCCAGCAGCAGCCGACAGGGCCGTGGCGAGCAGTACTTC
CDR3 protein: CASSSRQGRGEQYF
V gene: TRBV5-4
J gene: TRBJ2-7
D gene: TRBD1
clone size: once

CDR3 DNA: TGTGCCACCAAGAGGACAGAAGAATTAAAAGTAGTGAACACTGAAGCTTTCTTT
CDR3 protein: CATKRTEELKVVNTEAFF
V gene: TRBV24-1
J gene: TRBJ1-1
D gene: -
clone size: -

CDR3 DNA: TGTGCCACCGAGAGGACAGTTAATTCACCCCTCCACTTT
CDR3 protein: CATERTVNSPLHF
V gene: TRBV7-2
J gene: TRBJ1-6
D gene: -
clone size: once

CDR3 DNA: TGTGCCATATCCGGACTAGCCCGAGCCGCGGATACGCAGTATTTT
CDR3 protein: CAISGLARAADTQYF
V gene: TRBV10-3
J gene: TRBJ2-3
D gene: TRBD2
clone size: -

CDR3 DNA: TGTGCCAGCCGGGGGGGGGCTACGAACACTGAAGCTTTCTTT
CDR3 protein: CASRGGATNTEAFF
V gene: TRBV28
J gene: TRBJ1-1
D gene: -
clone size: once

CDR3 DNA: TGTGCCAGCAGTTTAGGACTAGCAGGGGATACGCAGTATTTT
CDR3 protein: CASSLGLAGDTQYF
V gene: TRBV27
J gene: TRBJ2-3
D gene: TRBD2
clone size: -